This T cell receptor beta chain was sequenced for a study of shared clonotypes between healthy human individuals. The method was immunoSEQ multiplex PCR; TCRdb's version includes in-frame clones alone and lacks a portion of them. The data show around 1.9 million clones, with 93% seen just once and about 1.6% held by the top ten. Selected positively for CCR7 and CD45RO-negative, naive CD8 cells excluded terminally differentiated effector memory CD45RA+ cells. This clone is a singleton in its sample. The TCR originated in a man between 18 and 29 years old in good health. Some clones in this sample may be carry-over from other donors' samples. The sequenced sample was naive CD8+ T cells from PBMCs.

CDR3 amino acids: CASSSWRVGNTIYF. The CDR3 DNA reads as TGTGCCAGCAGCTCCTGGAGGGTTGGAAACACCATATATTTT. The rearrangement links TRBV14 to TRBJ1-3; D unresolved. V was cut by 5 bases and J by 3 bases, with 11 bases left in between. Germline values: CDR1 SGHDN, CDR2 FVKESK. The CDR3 consists of 14 residues.